This T cell receptor beta chain was recovered during a study of blood T cell repertoires in COVID-19. The wider study: From the United States, Italy and Spain came samples of acute and convalescent COVID-19. Sample material is recorded as cDNA or gDNA derived from T cells, B-cell-depleted T cells, or PBMCs.

The CDR3 consists of 14 residues. V gave up 3 bases and J gave up 4 bases, with 15 bases separating them. Germline loops: CDR1 SQVTM, CDR2 ANQGSEA. Source study methods: How many nucleated cells were present was estimated from reference gene primer amplification. Sequencing used immunoSEQ multiplex PCR; TCRdb keeps in-frame clones, though not all of them. The V and J calls and clone size are taken from that table; D and trimming were inferred from the DNA. The table has roughly 80,000 clones, over 75% seen once. The source of this sequence is a human donor in a cohort sampled during active COVID-19. The sequenced sample consisted of peripheral blood. The chain joins TRBV29-1 to TRBJ1-2; a weak D match, TRBD1 (5 bases). CDR3 sequence (DNA): TGCAGCGTTGATGGCGGGGAGGGGCGCTATGGCTACACCTTC. It specifies CSVDGGEGRYGYTF.